This TCR beta chain was sequenced for a study of PD-1 blockade in classical Hodgkin lymphoma. The study's findings and limits: Whatever underlies the repertoire differences (possibly disease activity or prior therapy) remains undefined. Healthy donors reportedly exceeded newly diagnosed patients in baseline TCR diversity.

Assay used: immunoSEQ multiplex PCR; TCRdb lists only in-frame clones, some missing. The sample gives fewer than 90,000 clones, 93% of which show up once; less than 3.5% is in the top ten. Germline values: CDR1 SEHNR, CDR2 FQNEAQ (reference sequence). This CDR3 is 14 amino acids long. Comment on this clone: The antigen is not known. One end of the junction fails to match germline, which may point to a read error.

Time point meaning: newly diagnosed, previously untreated cHL patient sample. Untreated, newly diagnosed classical Hodgkin lymphoma PBMCs were used for comparison. Sequenced sample: peripheral blood mononuclear cells (PBMCs). The rearrangement uses TRBV7-9 and TRBJ1-5; 9 positions match TRBD1. This TCR was sampled from a human donor with classical Hodgkin lymphoma. The CDR3 DNA is TGTGCCAGCAGCTCACAGGGGGCGTCTCAGTCCCAGCATTTT. Translating gives CASSSQGASQSQHF.